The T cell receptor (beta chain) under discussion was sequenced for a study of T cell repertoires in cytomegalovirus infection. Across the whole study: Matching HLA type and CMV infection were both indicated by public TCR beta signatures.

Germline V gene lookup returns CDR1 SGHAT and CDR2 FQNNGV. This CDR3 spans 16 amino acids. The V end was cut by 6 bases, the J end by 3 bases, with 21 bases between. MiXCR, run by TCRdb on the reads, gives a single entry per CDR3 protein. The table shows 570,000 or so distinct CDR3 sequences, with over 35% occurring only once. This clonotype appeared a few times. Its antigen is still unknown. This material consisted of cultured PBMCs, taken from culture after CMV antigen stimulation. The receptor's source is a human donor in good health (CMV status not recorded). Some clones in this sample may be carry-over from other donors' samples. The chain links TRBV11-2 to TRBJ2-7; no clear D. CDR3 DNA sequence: TGTGCCAGCAGGACCCCAAAAGGACGGACCTACTACGAGCAGTACTTC. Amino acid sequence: CASRTPKGRTYYEQYF.